This T cell receptor (beta chain) was recovered during a study of a mutant IDH1 vaccine in newly diagnosed glioma. Study-wide background: Vaccination followed radiotherapy alone by 4-6 weeks, or accompanied temozolomide cycles. At week 47 came visit V13, while visit V12 had come at week 35.

V lost 6 bases to trimming and J lost 2 bases; unmatched junction nucleotides: 9. Germline V lookup: CDR1 MNHEY, CDR2 SMNVEV (reference sequence). The CDR3 is made up of 16 amino acids. The table came from immunoSEQ multiplex PCR; TCRdb's copy has only in-frame clones and leaves some out. The profile shows tens of thousands of clones, roughly four fifths of them singletons. Regarding this clone: Its antigen is currently unknown.

Broader study findings: Changes in top peripheral clonotypes did not appear linked to pseudoprogression.

Time point specified: week 47, end of study. Vaccine doses each comprised 300 ug of mutant IDH1 20-mer peptide, with topical imiquimod. The study gave patients eight vaccinations in weeks 1, 3, 5, 7, 11, 15, 19, 23. The receptor was derived from a woman in her fifties or sixties with glioma. The chain has TRBV27 and TRBJ1-5; 8 bases fit TRBD1. The sequences come from PBMCs, collected from a glioma patient whose treatment included an IDH1 peptide vaccine. CDR3 coding DNA: TGTGCCAGCAGCCCTGAGACAGGGGCCGGCAATCAGCCCCAGCATTTT. Protein product: CASSPETGAGNQPQHF.